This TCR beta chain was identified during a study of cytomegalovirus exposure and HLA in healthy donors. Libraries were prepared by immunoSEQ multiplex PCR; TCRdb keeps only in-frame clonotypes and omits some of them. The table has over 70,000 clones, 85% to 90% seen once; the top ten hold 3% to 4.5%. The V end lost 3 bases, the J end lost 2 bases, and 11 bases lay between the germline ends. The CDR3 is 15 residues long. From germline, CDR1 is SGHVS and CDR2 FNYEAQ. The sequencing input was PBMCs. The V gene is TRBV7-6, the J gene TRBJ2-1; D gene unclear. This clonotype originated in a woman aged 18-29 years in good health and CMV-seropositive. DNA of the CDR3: TGTGCCAGCAGCTTGAGTTCCCTTGCCTACAATGAGCAGTTCTTC. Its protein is CASSLSSLAYNEQFF. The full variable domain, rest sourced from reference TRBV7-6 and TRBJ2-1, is GAGVSQSPRYKVTKRGQDVALRCDPISGHVSLYWYRQALGQGPEFLTYFNYEAQQDKSGLPNDRFSAERPEGSISTLTIQRTEQRDSAMYRCASSLSSLAYNEQFFGPGTRLTVL.